This entry lists 5 T cell receptor beta chains sequenced from one sample in a study of shared clonotypes between healthy human individuals. Using immunoSEQ multiplex PCR, the repertoire was profiled, and TCRdb retains in-frame clones only, with some absent. Of 450,000 to 500,000 clones detected, around three quarters appear once; the ten largest clones hold approximately 12%. The sample was PBMCs. These receptors were taken from a woman between 40 and 55 years old in good health. Some clones in this sample may be carry-over from other donors' samples.

The rearrangement joins TRBV6-6 to TRBJ2-7; D may correspond to TRBD1 or TRBD2 (5 bases each). CDR3 length: 16 residues. With 5 bases removed from V and 4 bases from J, the gap between germline ends came to 21 bases. CDR1 and CDR2 (germline): MNHNY, SVGAGI (reference sequence). The chain's CDR3 is CASSSTGTGHGYEQYF. The CDR3 region has the DNA TGTGCCAGCAGTAGCACCGGGACCGGGCACGGGTACGAGCAGTACTTC.

The chain uses TRBV15 and TRBJ2-1, with TRBD2 as a possible D gene (5 bases). This CDR3 comprises 16 residues. Trimming took off 4 bases at V and 0 bases at J, with 13 bases between the two ends. CDR1 and CDR2 (germline): LNHNV, YYDKDF (reference sequence). This chain's CDR3 is CATSNISGHSYNEQFF. The CDR3 DNA is TGTGCCACCAGCAACATAAGCGGCCACTCCTACAATGAGCAGTTCTTC.

The chain uses TRBV29-1 and TRBJ2-1; D might be TRBD2 (5 bases). CDR1 SQVTM and CDR2 ANQGSEA come from the germline V gene. The CDR3 runs 13 residues. V was shortened by 5 bases and J by 5 bases, with 13 bases between the two germline ends. CDR3 bases: TGCAGCGTTTTGTGGAGGACCGACAATGAGCAGTTCTTC. It yields the protein CSVLWRTDNEQFF.

A note on this clone: Other nucleotide sequences from this sample produce the same CDR3. The rearrangement uses TRBV7-2 and TRBJ2-2; D tentatively fits TRBD1 or TRBD2 (6 bases each). Germline lookup yields CDR1 SGHTA and CDR2 FQGNSA. Trimming took 5 bases from V and 1 from J, leaving 14 bases between them. The CDR3 is made up of 16 amino acids. The CDR3, as DNA: TGTGCCAGCAGCCCACACGGAGGGGGGAACACCGGGGAGCTGTTTTTT. This sequence encodes CASSPHGGGNTGELFF.

This clone was seen a few times. CDR3 DNA sequence: TGTGCCAGCAGCTTAAATGTAGGACCTAACACTGAAGCTTTCTTT. This encodes CASSLNVGPNTEAFF. The chain employs TRBV7-3 and TRBJ1-1; D is unresolved. Germline V gives CDR1 SGHTA, CDR2 FQGTGA. Between the trimmed V and J ends, which lost 1 base and 2 bases, there was a span of 11 bases. This CDR3 comprises 15 residues.